Reported below is one T cell receptor beta chain. The sample is drawn from a study of T cell changes during pregnancy in multiple sclerosis. The CDR3 length is 15 residues. Germline-derived CDR1 and CDR2 are KGHSH and LQKENI. Losses at the gene ends were 4 bases for V and 1 base for J; bases not matched to a gene: 4. Sequenced by immunoSEQ multiplex PCR; TCRdb stores in-frame clones only, minus some. The sample shows fewer than 80,000 clones, almost 95% of them seen only once. This specimen consisted of peripheral blood, obtained in the third trimester of pregnancy. The V and J genes are TRBV18 and TRBJ1-1; 9 bases align to TRBD1. The receptor was isolated from a female donor in good health, enrolled as a control in a pregnancy study. This CDR3 is CASSRWDRANTEAFF. Written as DNA, the CDR3 is TGTGCCAGCTCACGATGGGACAGGGCGAACACTGAAGCTTTCTTT.